This TCR beta chain was retrieved from a study of blood T cell repertoires in COVID-19 (TCRdb year 2020). In terms of the full investigation: Collaborator samples came from the United States, Italy and Spain and covered acute and convalescent phases of COVID-19. The prospective study material was composed of cDNA or gDNA derived from T cells, B-cell-depleted T cells, or PBMCs. The dataset comprised deeply sampled blood TCRbeta repertoires from subjects exposed to, actively infected with, or recovered from COVID-19. The repertoires were released in a freely available public database meant as a resource for research on the immune response to SARS-CoV-2. The samples were drawn from the first 160 participants of the ongoing ImmuneRACE study and from 950 to 1,500 subjects provided by 6 global collaborators. Sample metadata almost always included a de-identified subject ID, COVID-19 status, age in years and sex. Where available, HLA class I and class II types were taken from metadata supplied by the sample provider and were not determined by assay-based typing. What the authors observed across the whole study: The amount of clinical and demographic metadata varied by source and participant and was provided uncurated.

CDR1 SQVTM and CDR2 ANQGSEA were looked up in the germline V gene. V and J lose 6 bases and 4 bases, and a span of 12 bases separates them. Including cysteine and phenylalanine, the CDR3 has 13 amino acids. CDR3 DNA is the only sequence kept; it has 39 bases, read in frame from the first base. As concerns this clone: This clone's antigen is unknown. Base-call qualities are not available, and no considerably larger clone is one nucleotide away.

Each collaborating institution followed its own protocols to collect whole blood in K2EDTA tubes. Collaborator samples were shipped for TCRbeta analysis as frozen whole blood, isolated PBMCs, or DNA extracted from either sample type. TCRbeta CDR3 regions were amplified from genomic DNA using the immunoSEQ Assay, a bias-controlled multiplex PCR. The paper's processing steps were these. Within the assay, amplification of reference gene primers was used to estimate how many nucleated cells each sample contained. To quantify the absolute abundance of each unique TCRbeta CDR3 rearrangement, sequence reads were collapsed and filtered. For each sample, productive Simpson clonality was calculated as the square root of Simpson's diversity index over productive rearrangements. The clones in this table, taken by TCRdb from immuneACCESS, are in-frame only. Not every clone is retained; where verified, under half of the shortfall comes from an unresolved V gene, and the cause of the rest is unknown. The V and J calls and clone size are taken from that table; D and trimming were inferred from the DNA. The sample yields some 530,000 clones; 70% to 90% were counted once. The ten largest make up 3.2% of the sample.

The sequenced material came from peripheral blood. Recombination joined TRBV29-1 with TRBJ2-2, and the D gene may be TRBD1, 6 bases matching. The clonotype was recovered from a human donor in a cohort sampled during active COVID-19. The nucleotide sequence is given as TGCAGCGTGGATCAGGGGATCACCGGGGAGCTGTTTTTT. This gives the protein CSVDQGITGELFF.